The clone carrying this TCR beta chain was picked up many times. The antigen is not known. The sample is drawn from a study of T-cell memory formation after mild COVID-19. With constant-segment primers, 5'RACE yielded cDNA libraries of TCR alpha and TCR beta that carried sample barcodes and UMIs. MiXCR, applied by TCRdb to the 5' RACE reads, yields one record per CDR3 protein. The table has hundreds of thousands of distinct CDR3 sequences, around 20% seen once. The CDR3 spans 18 residues. V lost 3 bases to trimming and J lost 3 bases; unmatched junction nucleotides: 10. Per germline, CDR1 MNHEY and CDR2 SMNVEV (reference sequence). Overall study findings and caveats: Day 15 to 85 contracting clones showed balanced CD4/CD8; later expanders leaned CD4+. Some SARS-CoV-2-responding clones were already detected in memory before infection.

This clonotype was obtained from an adult woman who had mild COVID-19 (a few samples of this study predate the infection). Cell type and time point are not known. The material sequenced was PBMCs or a T cell subset sorted from them (not recorded which). V is TRBV27 and J is TRBJ2-3; 12 bases fit TRBD2. In DNA, the CDR3 is TGTGCCAGCAGTTTGCTAGCGGGAGGGCTAACCGGGACAGATACGCAGTATTTT. As protein: CASSLLAGGLTGTDTQYF.